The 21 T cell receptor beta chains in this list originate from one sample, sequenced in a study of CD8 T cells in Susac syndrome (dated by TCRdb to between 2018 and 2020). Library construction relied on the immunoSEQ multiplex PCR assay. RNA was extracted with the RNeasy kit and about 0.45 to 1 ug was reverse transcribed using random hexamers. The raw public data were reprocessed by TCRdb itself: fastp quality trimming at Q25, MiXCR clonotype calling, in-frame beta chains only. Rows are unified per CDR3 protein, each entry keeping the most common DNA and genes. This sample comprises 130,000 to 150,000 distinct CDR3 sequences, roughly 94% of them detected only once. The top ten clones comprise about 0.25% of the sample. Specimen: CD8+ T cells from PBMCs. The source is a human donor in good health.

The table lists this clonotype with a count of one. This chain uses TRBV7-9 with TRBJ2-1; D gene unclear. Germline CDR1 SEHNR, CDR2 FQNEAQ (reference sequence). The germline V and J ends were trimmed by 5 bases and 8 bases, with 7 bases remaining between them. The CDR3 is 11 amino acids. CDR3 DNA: TGTGCCAGCAGCACGACCGATGAGCAGTTCTTC. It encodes CASSTTDEQFF.

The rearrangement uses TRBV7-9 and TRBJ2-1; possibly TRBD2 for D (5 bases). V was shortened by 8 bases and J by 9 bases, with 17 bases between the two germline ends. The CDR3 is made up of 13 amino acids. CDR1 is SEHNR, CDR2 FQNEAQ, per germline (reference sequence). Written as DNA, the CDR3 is TGTGCCAGCGAGGACTCTCGTGGGGTTGAGCAGTTCTTC. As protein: CASEDSRGVEQFF. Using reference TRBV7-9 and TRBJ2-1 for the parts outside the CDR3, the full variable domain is DTGVSQNPRHKITKRGQNVTFRCDPISEHNRLYWYRQTLGQGPEFLTYFQNEAQLEKSRLLSDRFSAERPKGSFSTLEIQRTEQGDSAMYLCASEDSRGVEQFFGPGTRLTVL.

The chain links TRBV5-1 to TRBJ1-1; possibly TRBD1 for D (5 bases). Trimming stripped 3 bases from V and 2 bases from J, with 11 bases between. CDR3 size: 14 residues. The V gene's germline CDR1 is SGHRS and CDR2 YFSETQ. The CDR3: CASSSYGANTEAFF. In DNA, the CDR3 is TGCGCCAGCAGCTCTTATGGGGCCAACACTGAAGCTTTCTTT.

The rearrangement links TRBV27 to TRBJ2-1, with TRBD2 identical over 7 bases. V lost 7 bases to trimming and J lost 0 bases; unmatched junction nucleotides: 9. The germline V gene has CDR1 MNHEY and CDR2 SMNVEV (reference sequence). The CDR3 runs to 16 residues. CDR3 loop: CASNPASGSSYNEQFF. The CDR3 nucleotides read TGTGCCAGCAATCCCGCTAGCGGAAGCTCCTACAATGAGCAGTTCTTC.

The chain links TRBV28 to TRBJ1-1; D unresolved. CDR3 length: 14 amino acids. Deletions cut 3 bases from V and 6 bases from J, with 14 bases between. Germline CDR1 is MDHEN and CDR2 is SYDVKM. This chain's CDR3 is CASSFLLGRAEAFF. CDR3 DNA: TGTGCCAGCAGTTTTCTCCTCGGGAGGGCTGAAGCTTTCTTT.

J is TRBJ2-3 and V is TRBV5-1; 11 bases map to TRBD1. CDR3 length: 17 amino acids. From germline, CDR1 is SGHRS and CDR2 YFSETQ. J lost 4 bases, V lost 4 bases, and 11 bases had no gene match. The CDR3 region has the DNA TGCGCCAGCAGCCCGGATCCGGACAGGGGGCTCTCAGATACGCAGTATTTT. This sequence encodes CASSPDPDRGLSDTQYF.

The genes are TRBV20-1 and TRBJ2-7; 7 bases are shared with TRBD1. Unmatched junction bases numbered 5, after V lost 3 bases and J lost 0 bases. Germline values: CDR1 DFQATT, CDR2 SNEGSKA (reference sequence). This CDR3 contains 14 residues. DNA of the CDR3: TGCAGTGCTAGTGCCCGGGACAGCTCCTACGAGCAGTACTTC. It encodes CSASARDSSYEQYF.

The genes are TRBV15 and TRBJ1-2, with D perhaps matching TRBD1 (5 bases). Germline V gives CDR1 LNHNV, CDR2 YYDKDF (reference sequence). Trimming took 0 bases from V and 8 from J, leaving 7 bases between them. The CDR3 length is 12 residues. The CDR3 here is CATSRDEGGYTF. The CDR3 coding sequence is TGTGCCACCAGCAGAGATGAGGGGGGCTACACCTTC.

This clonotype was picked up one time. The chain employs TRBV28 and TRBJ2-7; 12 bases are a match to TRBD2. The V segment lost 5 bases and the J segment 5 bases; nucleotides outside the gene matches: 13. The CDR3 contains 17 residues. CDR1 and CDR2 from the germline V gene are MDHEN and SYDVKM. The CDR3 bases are TGTGCCAGCAGTCCCTCACCTCGACTAGCGGGAGCCCACGAGCAGTACTTC. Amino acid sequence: CASSPSPRLAGAHEQYF.

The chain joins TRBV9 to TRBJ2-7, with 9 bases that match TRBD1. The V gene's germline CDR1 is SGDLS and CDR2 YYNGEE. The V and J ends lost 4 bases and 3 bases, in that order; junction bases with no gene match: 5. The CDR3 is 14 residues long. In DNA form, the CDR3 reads TGTGCCAGCAGCATGGGACAGGGTGACTACGAGCAGTACTTC. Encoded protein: CASSMGQGDYEQYF.

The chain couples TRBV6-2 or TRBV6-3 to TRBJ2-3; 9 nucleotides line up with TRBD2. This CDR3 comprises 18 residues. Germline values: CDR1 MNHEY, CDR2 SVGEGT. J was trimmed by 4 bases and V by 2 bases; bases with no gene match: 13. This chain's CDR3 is CASSYPGGTSLHPDTQYF. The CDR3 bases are TGTGCCAGCAGTTACCCCGGCGGGACTAGCCTTCATCCAGATACGCAGTATTTT.

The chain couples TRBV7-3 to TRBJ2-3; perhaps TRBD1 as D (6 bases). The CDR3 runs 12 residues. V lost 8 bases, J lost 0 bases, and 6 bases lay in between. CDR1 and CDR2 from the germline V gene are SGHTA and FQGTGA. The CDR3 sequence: CASGQSTDTQYF. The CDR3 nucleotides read TGTGCCAGCGGACAGAGCACAGATACGCAGTATTTT.

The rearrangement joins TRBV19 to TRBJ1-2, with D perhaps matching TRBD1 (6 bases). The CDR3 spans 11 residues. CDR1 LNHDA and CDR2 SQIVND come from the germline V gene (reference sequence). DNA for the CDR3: TGTGGAATCAGGGGAGTTCGAGGCTACACCTTC. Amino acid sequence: CGIRGVRGYTF.

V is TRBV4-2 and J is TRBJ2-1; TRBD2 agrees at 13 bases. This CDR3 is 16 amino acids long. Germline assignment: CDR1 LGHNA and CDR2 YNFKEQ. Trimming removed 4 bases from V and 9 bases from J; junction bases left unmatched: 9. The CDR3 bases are TGTGCCAGCAGCCCACTAGCGGGAGGGCCTGTTAGTGAGCAGTTCTTC. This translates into CASSPLAGGPVSEQFF.

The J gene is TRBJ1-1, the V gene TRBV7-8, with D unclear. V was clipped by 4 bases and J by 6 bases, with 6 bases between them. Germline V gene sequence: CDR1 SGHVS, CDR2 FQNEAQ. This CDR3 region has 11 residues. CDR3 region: CASSSGPEAFF. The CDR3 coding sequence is TGTGCCAGCAGCTCCGGCCCTGAAGCTTTCTTT.

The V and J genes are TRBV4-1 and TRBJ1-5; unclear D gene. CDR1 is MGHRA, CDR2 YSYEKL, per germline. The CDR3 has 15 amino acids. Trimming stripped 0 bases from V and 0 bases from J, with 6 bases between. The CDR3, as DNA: TGCGCCAGCAGCCAAGACCGGGTTAGCAATCAGCCCCAGCATTTT. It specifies CASSQDRVSNQPQHF.

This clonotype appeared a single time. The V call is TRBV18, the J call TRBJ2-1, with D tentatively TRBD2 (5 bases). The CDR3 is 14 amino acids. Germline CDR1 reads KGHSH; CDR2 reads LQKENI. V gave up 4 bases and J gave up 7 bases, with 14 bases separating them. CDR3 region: CASSQVGSRNEQFF. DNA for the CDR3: TGTGCCAGCTCACAAGTGGGGAGTCGGAATGAGCAGTTCTTC.

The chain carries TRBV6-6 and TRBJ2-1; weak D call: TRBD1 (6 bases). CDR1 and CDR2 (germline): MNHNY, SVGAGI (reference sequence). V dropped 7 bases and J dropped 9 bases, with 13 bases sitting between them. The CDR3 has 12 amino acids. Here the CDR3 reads CASTPGTFEQFF. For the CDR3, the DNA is TGTGCCAGCACTCCCGGGACATTTGAGCAGTTCTTC.

CDR3 sequence reads: CSARVQVYNEQFF. CDR3 bases: TGCAGTGCTAGAGTACAAGTTTACAATGAGCAGTTCTTC. The chain uses TRBV20-1 and TRBJ2-1; unclear D gene. Trimming pared 1 base from V and 4 bases from J, leaving 8 bases between. The CDR3 sequence is 13 residues long. Looked up from germline, CDR1 is DFQATT and CDR2 is SNEGSKA (reference sequence).

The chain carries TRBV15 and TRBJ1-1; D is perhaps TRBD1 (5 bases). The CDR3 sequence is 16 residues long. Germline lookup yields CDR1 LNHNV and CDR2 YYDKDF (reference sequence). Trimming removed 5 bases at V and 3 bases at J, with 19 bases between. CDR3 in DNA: TGTGCCACCAGCGGGGAAGAGATCCTCAGGGACACTGAAGCTTTCTTT. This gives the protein CATSGEEILRDTEAFF.

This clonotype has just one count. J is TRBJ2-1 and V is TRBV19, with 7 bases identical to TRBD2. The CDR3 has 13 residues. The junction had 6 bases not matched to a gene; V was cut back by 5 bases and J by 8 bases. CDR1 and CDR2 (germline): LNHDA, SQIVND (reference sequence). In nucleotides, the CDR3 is TGTGCCAGTAGTGGTGGGAGGGCCGATGAGCAGTTCTTC. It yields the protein CASSGGRADEQFF.